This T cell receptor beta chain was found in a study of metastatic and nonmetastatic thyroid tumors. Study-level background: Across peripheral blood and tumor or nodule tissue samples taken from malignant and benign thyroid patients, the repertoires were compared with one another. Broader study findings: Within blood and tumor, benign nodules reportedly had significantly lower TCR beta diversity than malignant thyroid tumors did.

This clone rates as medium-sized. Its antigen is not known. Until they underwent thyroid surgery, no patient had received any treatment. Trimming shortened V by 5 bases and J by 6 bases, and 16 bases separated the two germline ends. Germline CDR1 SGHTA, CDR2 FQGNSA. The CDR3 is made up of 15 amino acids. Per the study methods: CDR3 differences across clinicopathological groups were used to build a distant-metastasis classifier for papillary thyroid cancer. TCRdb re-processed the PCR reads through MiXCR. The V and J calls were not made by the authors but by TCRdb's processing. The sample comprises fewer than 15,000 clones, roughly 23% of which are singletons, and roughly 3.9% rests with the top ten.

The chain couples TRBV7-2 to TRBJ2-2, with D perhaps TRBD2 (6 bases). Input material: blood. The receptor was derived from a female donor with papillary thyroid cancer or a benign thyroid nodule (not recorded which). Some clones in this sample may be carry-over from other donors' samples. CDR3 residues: CASSPVPWGAGELFF. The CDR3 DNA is TGTGCCAGCAGCCCGGTGCCTTGGGGGGCCGGGGAGCTGTTTTTT.